The 8 T cell receptor beta chains in this list originate from one sample, sequenced in a study of blood T cell repertoires in COVID-19. Profiled with immunoSEQ multiplex PCR; TCRdb holds only in-frame clones, not every one. The profile covers 210,000 or so clones, with over 80% appearing a single time and approximately 3.7% taken by the ten largest. The material sequenced was PBMCs or T cells enriched from blood (not recorded which). The receptors here all came from a woman aged 30 to 39 who had been exposed to COVID-19.

The V call is TRBV3-1 (or the pseudogene TRBV3-2), the J call TRBJ2-5; 10 bases match TRBD2. Germline CDR1 reads LGHDT; CDR2 reads YNNKEL (reference sequence). This CDR3 has 17 amino acids. After removal of 0 bases from V and 1 base from J, the junction contained 5 bases not matched to a gene. CDR3 bases: TGTGCCAGCAGCCAAGAACGAGCGGGAGGGGTCCAAGAGACCCAGTACTTC. Protein product: CASSQERAGGVQETQYF.

This chain uses TRBV5-1 with TRBJ2-7; a weak D match, TRBD2 (6 bases). V lost 4 bases and J 3 bases, leaving 17 bases between the germline ends. Germline V gene data show CDR1 as SGHRS and CDR2 as YFSETQ. This CDR3 has 15 residues. CDR3 in amino acids: CASSPGTLSFYEQYF. Written as DNA, the CDR3 is TGCGCCAGCAGCCCCGGGACTCTCTCATTCTACGAGCAGTACTTC. The full variable domain, its missing parts supplied by reference TRBV5-1 and TRBJ2-7, is KAGVTQTPRYLIKTRGQQVTLSCSPISGHRSVSWYQQTPGQGLQFLFEYFSETQRNKGNFPGRFSGRQFSNSRSEMNVSTLELGDSALYLCASSPGTLSFYEQYFGPGTRLTVT.

V gene TRBV3-1 (or the pseudogene TRBV3-2) combines with J gene TRBJ2-1, with 9 bases aligning to TRBD2. This CDR3 is built from 12 residues. The junction had 7 bases not matched to a gene; V was cut back by 10 bases and J by 9 bases. Germline-derived CDR1 and CDR2 are LGHDT and YNNKEL (reference sequence). CDR3 bases: TGTGCCACTGTAGCGGGAGCCGGTGAGCAGTTCTTC. It yields the protein CATVAGAGEQFF.

The chain recombines TRBV6-5 with TRBJ2-6, with D possibly matching TRBD1 (6 bases). CDR1 and CDR2 from the germline V gene are MNHEY and SVGAGI. V lost 7 bases and J lost 0, with 10 bases in between. CDR3 size: 15 residues. The CDR3 region has the DNA TGTGCCAGCAAGAAGACAGGCTCTGGGGCCAACGTCCTGACTTTC. Translated, it gives CASKKTGSGANVLTF.

This clone was detected a few times. The CDR3 region is CASSPNTGIYEQYF. The CDR3 DNA follows: TGTGCCAGCAGTCCTAACACAGGCATCTACGAGCAGTACTTC. The chain has TRBV25-1 and TRBJ2-7, with D perhaps matching TRBD1 (5 bases). In germline, CDR1 is MGHDK, CDR2 SYGVNS. V was clipped by 5 bases and J by 3 bases, with 14 bases between them. There are 14 residues in the CDR3.

The chain employs TRBV6-1 and TRBJ2-3, with 9 bases matching TRBD2. Germline CDR1 is MNHNS and CDR2 is SASEGT. V lost 1 base to trimming and J lost 4 bases; unmatched junction nucleotides: 9. The CDR3 covers 17 residues. CDR3 nucleotide sequence: TGTGCCAGCAGTGAAGAGGGCGGGAGGGCCCGATCAGATACGCAGTATTTT. Translation: CASSEEGGRARSDTQYF.

The chain recombines TRBV5-1 with TRBJ2-7, with a weak D call TRBD1 (5 bases). The CDR3 totals 15 residues. In germline, CDR1 is SGHRS, CDR2 YFSETQ. With 4 bases removed from V and 2 bases from J, the gap between germline ends came to 16 bases. The CDR3 nucleotides are TGCGCCAGCAGCCCAGGGATTCTCCCACCCTACGAGCAGTACTTC. It yields the protein CASSPGILPPYEQYF.

This sequence joins TRBV25-1 and TRBJ2-2; 7 bases align to TRBD1. Losses at the gene ends were 3 bases for V and 0 bases for J; bases not matched to a gene: 7. This CDR3 is 17 amino acids long. CDR1 is MGHDK, CDR2 SYGVNS, per germline. The CDR3 region is CASSERDSPSNTGELFF. For the CDR3, the DNA is TGTGCCAGCAGTGAGAGGGACAGCCCTTCGAACACCGGGGAGCTGTTTTTT.